Each of the 21 T cell receptor beta chains below was sequenced from the same sample in a study of CD4+ T cells in melanoma. The method was immunoSEQ multiplex PCR; TCRdb's version includes in-frame clones alone and lacks a portion of them. This sample has about 140,000 clones, with 80% to 95% found just once. The receptors stem from a human donor with melanoma.

The rearrangement uses TRBV6-6 and TRBJ2-3, with TRBD1 identical over 8 bases. This CDR3 is built from 15 residues. The germline V gene encodes CDR1 MNHNY and CDR2 SVGAGI (reference sequence). The trim removed 6 bases at V and 0 bases at J, leaving 5 bases unmatched. The chain's CDR3 is CASRSRGLSTDTQYF. CDR3 nucleotides: TGTGCCAGCAGATCCAGGGGGCTGAGCACAGATACGCAGTATTTT.

The count of this clone is one. This chain uses TRBV6-6 with TRBJ1-3; 8 bases fit TRBD1. Germline assignment: CDR1 MNHNY and CDR2 SVGAGI (reference sequence). CDR3 length: 14 residues. V gave up 6 bases and J gave up 4 bases; unmatched junction bases: 5. The CDR3 region has the DNA TGTGCCAGCAGCCTACAGGGGGGGGGAAACACCATATATTTT. Its protein product is CASSLQGGGNTIYF.

This clone was recorded only once. The V and J genes are TRBV15 and TRBJ1-2; 8 bases agree with TRBD1. This CDR3 is 13 amino acids long. Per the germline V gene, CDR1 is LNHNV and CDR2 is YYDKDF (reference sequence). V was clipped by 5 bases and J by 8 bases; unmatched bases: 7. CDR3 bases: TGTGCCACCAGCGACGGACAGGGCATCGGCTACACCTTC. Its protein is CATSDGQGIGYTF.

The V call is TRBV7-2, the J call TRBJ1-2; no clear D gene. Trimming stripped 5 bases from V and 0 bases from J, with 16 bases between. This CDR3 is built from 16 residues. Germline V gene lookup returns CDR1 SGHTA and CDR2 FQGNSA. The CDR3 DNA sequence: TGTGCCAGCAGCCCCGGATCGCCGATTACTAACTATGGCTACACCTTC. Translation: CASSPGSPITNYGYTF.

J is TRBJ2-5 and V is TRBV6-5; TRBD1 agrees at 8 bases. The J segment lost 4 bases and the V segment lost 7 bases, leaving 11 bases of the junction unmatched. Germline lookup yields CDR1 MNHEY and CDR2 SVGAGI. This CDR3 has 15 amino acids. The CDR3 sequence: CASTVRPGQGETQYF. The CDR3 region has the DNA TGTGCCAGCACGGTCCGTCCCGGACAGGGAGAGACCCAGTACTTC.

The chain uses TRBV7-2 and TRBJ1-2; unclear D gene. The CDR3 covers 14 residues. CDR1 is SGHTA and CDR2 is FQGNSA in the germline V gene. V dropped 3 bases and J dropped 7 bases, with 15 bases sitting between them. DNA of the CDR3: TGTGCCAGCAGCTTTAATATTGTTGGGGTTGGCTACACCTTC. Its translation: CASSFNIVGVGYTF.

The V and J genes are TRBV30 and TRBJ1-2, with D possibly TRBD1 on 5 matching bases. V lost 3 bases and J 8 bases, leaving 10 bases between the germline ends. The V gene's germline CDR1 is GTSNPN and CDR2 SVGIG (reference sequence). The CDR3 contains 11 residues. This CDR3 is CAWSAGGGYTF. In nucleotides, the CDR3 is TGTGCCTGGAGCGCCGGGGGGGGCTACACCTTC.

The rearrangement links TRBV5-1 to TRBJ1-4; a possible D gene is TRBD1 (6 bases). V lost 0 bases and J lost 1, with 10 bases in between. Germline V gives CDR1 SGHRS, CDR2 YFSETQ. CDR3 length: 16 residues. The CDR3 spells CASSLGPDRTNEKLFF. CDR3 coding DNA: TGCGCCAGCAGCTTGGGCCCGGACAGAACTAATGAAAAACTGTTTTTT.

The V call is TRBV18, the J call TRBJ2-1; 8 bases are shared with TRBD2. The CDR3 consists of 15 residues. Germline V CDR1 and CDR2: KGHSH, LQKENI. With V trimmed by 0 bases and J by 8 bases, 6 bases remained unmatched. The DNA of the CDR3 is TGTGCCAGCTCACCACCTAGCGGGGATGGGGATGAGCAGTTCTTC. It encodes CASSPPSGDGDEQFF.

V usage is TRBV29-1 and J usage is TRBJ2-1, with TRBD2 matching over 11 bases. Germline CDR1 reads SQVTM; CDR2 reads ANQGSEA. The CDR3 is 15 residues long. V shed 6 bases and J 3 bases; nucleotides not matched to a gene: 7. The CDR3 region has the DNA TGCAGCGTAGACCTAGCGGGGGGAAGCTACAATGAGCAGTTCTTC. Its protein product is CSVDLAGGSYNEQFF.

J is TRBJ1-2 and V is TRBV6-6; 11 bases line up with TRBD1. The germline CDR1 and CDR2 sequences are MNHNY and SVGAGI (reference sequence). V lost 6 bases, J lost 1 base, and 4 bases stayed unmatched. This CDR3 contains 15 residues. The CDR3 is CASSRGTGGNYGYTF. The CDR3 nucleotides are TGTGCCAGCAGCCGCGGGACAGGGGGTAACTATGGCTACACCTTC.

This clone is a singleton in its sample. This chain connects TRBV11-2 to TRBJ2-3, with D perhaps matching TRBD2 (6 bases). In germline, CDR1 is SGHAT, CDR2 FQNNGV. The CDR3 consists of 18 residues. V shed 2 bases and J shed 2 bases, with 20 bases lying between them. CDR3 amino acids: CASSLFPRDGGVTDTQYF. The CDR3 DNA reads TGTGCCAGCAGCTTATTTCCCAGGGACGGGGGAGTCACAGATACGCAGTATTTT.

The J gene is TRBJ1-6, the V gene TRBV5-1, with TRBD1 matching over 7 bases. J lost 10 bases, V lost 0 bases, and 7 bases had no gene match. CDR1 is SGHRS, CDR2 YFSETQ, per germline. The CDR3 runs to 15 residues. CDR3 in DNA: TGCGCCAGCAGCTTGGCCGAGGGGGCGGGATCACCCCTCCACTTT. Protein product: CASSLAEGAGSPLHF.

CDR3 nucleotide sequence: TGTGCCATCAGTGAGTCGGAAGCCCGCACAGATACGCAGTATTTT. Its translation is CAISESEARTDTQYF. The gene calls are TRBV10-3 and TRBJ2-3, with D unclear. CDR3 length equals 15 residues. Germline CDR1 is ENHRY and CDR2 is SYGVKD. Trimming stripped 0 bases from V and 1 base from J, with 8 bases between.

This clone was observed a handful of times. The chain couples TRBV29-1 to TRBJ2-5; TRBD1 matches at 7 bases. From germline, CDR1 is SQVTM and CDR2 ANQGSEA. The length of the CDR3 is 13 residues. J was trimmed by 7 bases and V by 1 base; bases with no gene match: 6. This chain's CDR3 is CSVEGQGSGTQYF. The CDR3 DNA reads as TGCAGCGTTGAAGGACAGGGCTCGGGGACCCAGTACTTC.

The DNA of the CDR3 is TGTGCCAGCAAGGTGGAGTTTTACGCAGATACGCAGTATTTT. Encoded protein: CASKVEFYADTQYF. The chain has TRBV6-1 and TRBJ2-3; D gene uncertain. Trimming took off 7 bases at V and 4 bases at J, with 15 bases between the two ends. Germline assignment: CDR1 MNHNS and CDR2 SASEGT. CDR3 length: 14 amino acids.

The rearrangement uses TRBV30 and TRBJ2-1; D is ambiguous. The ends were cut back, 0 bases at V and 5 bases at J, with 17 bases in the middle. From germline, CDR1 is GTSNPN and CDR2 SVGIG (reference sequence). This CDR3 is built from 16 residues. CDR3 DNA: TGTGCCTGGAGTGTATCCGGTATTTACACCAACAATGAGCAGTTCTTC. Translation gives CAWSVSGIYTNNEQFF.

V usage is TRBV7-2 and J usage is TRBJ2-5; perhaps TRBD1 as D (5 bases). Germline CDR1 and CDR2: SGHTA and FQGNSA. CDR3 size: 13 residues. The V gene lost 3 bases and the J gene lost 5 bases, with 10 bases spanning the gap. CDR3 in DNA: TGTGCCAGCAGCTTTCAGGGAAAGGAGACCCAGTACTTC. Translation gives CASSFQGKETQYF.

This rearrangement joins TRBV5-4 to TRBJ2-7, with D perhaps being TRBD1 or TRBD2 (5 bases each). The CDR3 is 13 amino acids. In germline, CDR1 is SGHNT, CDR2 YYREEE (reference sequence). V lost 5 bases and J 2 bases, leaving 11 bases between the germline ends. Here the CDR3 reads CASSRGVTYEQYF. CDR3 nucleotides: TGTGCCAGCAGTCGAGGGGTTACCTACGAGCAGTACTTC.

The chain couples TRBV4-1 to TRBJ1-2, with a possible D match to TRBD1 (5 bases). The germline V gene has CDR1 MGHRA and CDR2 YSYEKL. Trimming took 0 bases from V and 1 from J, leaving 9 bases between them. The CDR3 totals 15 residues. The chain's CDR3 is CASSQDGGFNYGYTF. The CDR3 DNA reads TGCGCCAGCAGCCAAGACGGGGGGTTTAACTATGGCTACACCTTC.

This clone came up once. Here the CDR3 DNA reads TGTGCCATCAGTGGAGACAGGGGCAATGAAAAACTGTTTTTT. Encoded protein: CAISGDRGNEKLFF. V is TRBV10-3 and J is TRBJ1-4; TRBD1 aligns across 8 bases. The trim removed 4 bases at V and 5 bases at J, leaving 3 bases unmatched. The CDR3 length is 14 residues. CDR1 ENHRY and CDR2 SYGVKD come from the germline V gene.